This is a list of T cell receptor beta chains from one sample in a study of blood T cell repertoires in COVID-19. TCRdb's copy holds only in-frame clones and misses some; the assay was immunoSEQ multiplex PCR. Altogether 200,000 to 250,000 clones are present, roughly 91% being singletons, with the ten largest covering over 4%. The sequencing input was PBMCs or T cells enriched from blood (not recorded which). The origin of the receptors is a woman in her twenties or thirties who had recovered from COVID-19. Each CDR3 is given with its conserved first and last residue. A D gene is named only where the DNA matches it firmly. A clone size is listed for some rows: how often the clone was seen (once, few, many), or a class if it is expanded.

d_call j_call clone_size v_call cdr3_aa cdr3_nt
TRBD1 TRBJ1-1 NA TRBV25-1 CASRDTGDPNTEAFF TGTGCCAGCAGGGATACAGGGGACCCGAACACTGAAGCTTTCTTT
TRBD2 TRBJ2-7 NA TRBV28 CAIAGASSYEQYF TGTGCCATTGCGGGAGCCAGCTCCTACGAGCAGTACTTC
TRBD1 TRBJ1-1 once TRBV11-1 CASSPQGVTEAFF TGTGCCAGCAGCCCCCAGGGGGTCACTGAAGCTTTCTTT
NA TRBJ1-2 NA TRBV6-1 CASSEQVWAYTF TGTGCCAGCAGTGAACAGGTTTGGGCCTACACCTTC
TRBD2 TRBJ2-1 NA TRBV2 CASRLRAGGYNEQFF TGTGCCAGCAGACTCCGGGCGGGAGGTTACAATGAGCAGTTCTTC
NA TRBJ2-5 NA TRBV3-1/TRBV3-2 CASSQTSGKETQYF TGTGCCAGCAGCCAGACTAGTGGGAAAGAGACCCAGTACTTC
NA TRBJ1-1 once TRBV12-3/TRBV12-4 CASSLQANTEAFF TGTGCCAGCAGTTTACAAGCGAACACTGAAGCTTTCTTT
NA TRBJ1-6 few TRBV24-1 CATSSSSYNSPLHF TGTGCCACCAGCTCTAGCTCCTATAATTCACCCCTCCACTTT
TRBD1 TRBJ1-5 once TRBV5-5 CASSFGPTGSNQPQHF TGTGCCAGCAGCTTCGGACCGACAGGGAGCAATCAGCCCCAGCATTTT
NA TRBJ2-3 once TRBV5-1 CASSLDGSTDTQYF TGCGCCAGCAGCTTGGATGGCAGCACAGATACGCAGTATTTT
TRBD1 TRBJ2-2 once TRBV10-3 CATRTGANTGELFF TGTGCCACCCGGACAGGGGCGAACACCGGGGAGCTGTTTTTT
TRBD1 TRBJ1-5 NA TRBV19 CASSIGRGRDQPQHF TGTGCCAGTAGTATCGGCAGGGGGAGAGATCAGCCCCAGCATTTT
NA TRBJ1-2 NA TRBV2 CASSESQVGRGYTF TGTGCCAGCAGTGAAAGTCAGGTGGGCCGGGGCTACACCTTC
NA TRBJ1-1 NA TRBV28 CASSLGLLNTEAFF TGTGCCAGCAGTTTAGGACTTCTGAACACTGAAGCTTTCTTT
TRBD1 TRBJ1-6 once TRBV15 CATSGSGGSSYNSPLHF TGTGCCACCAGCGGTTCAGGGGGAAGCTCCTATAATTCACCCCTCCACTTT
NA TRBJ1-2 NA TRBV19 CASSINTGYGGYTF TGTGCCAGTAGTATTAATACTGGTTACGGTGGCTACACCTTC
NA TRBJ2-3 NA TRBV18 CASSPREDTQYF TGTGCCAGCTCACCACGTGAGGATACGCAGTATTTT
NA TRBJ2-7 once TRBV28 CASSARAYEQYF TGTGCCAGCAGTGCCCGGGCCTACGAGCAGTACTTC
NA TRBJ2-3 NA TRBV29-1 CSAPQGTDTQYF TGCAGCGCCCCACAGGGCACAGATACGCAGTATTTT
NA TRBJ1-2 NA TRBV28 CASSLFREAYGYTF TGTGCCAGCAGTTTATTCCGGGAGGCCTATGGCTACACCTTC